This record covers a single T cell receptor (beta chain). As yet, its antigen is unknown. The entry originates in a study of radiotherapy plus CTLA-4 blockade in lung cancer. Study-level background: Patients showed objective responses in 18% of cases, and disease control was achieved by around 30%. Points from the study as a whole: Per reports, early blood T cell clone dynamics, plus interferon-beta, forecast response most strongly. Clones derived from tumor TCRs expanded in blood after radiotherapy plus ipilimumab.

Sequenced by immunoSEQ multiplex PCR; TCRdb stores in-frame clones only, minus some. The data contain around 100,000 clones, 81% of them singletons. The CDR3 has 17 amino acids. The germline gives CDR1 SQVTM, CDR2 ANQGSEA. V shed 4 bases and J 4 bases; nucleotides not matched to a gene: 10. The material was peripheral blood, obtained from a patient treated with radiotherapy plus ipilimumab. The origin of this receptor is a human donor with non-small cell lung cancer that progressed on radiotherapy plus ipilimumab. Some clones in this sample may be carry-over from other donors' samples. The chain has TRBV29-1 and TRBJ2-6; 10 nucleotides agree with TRBD1. In nucleotides, the CDR3 is TGCAGCGTTGCCCCGACAGGGACAGGGGCCGGGGCCAACGTCCTGACTTTC. This sequence encodes CSVAPTGTGAGANVLTF.